This T cell receptor beta chain was recorded in a study of blood T cell repertoires in COVID-19. This clone was observed a single time. Only in-frame clones appear in the TCRdb table, and some are missing; sequencing was by immunoSEQ multiplex PCR. The repertoire holds about 300,000 clones, with under 90% as singletons. The germline CDR1 and CDR2 sequences are LGHDT and YNNKEL (reference sequence). V lost 0 bases to trimming and J lost 2 bases, with 10 bases between them. This CDR3 is 15 amino acids long. The sequence came from a woman aged 45-60 years who had been exposed to COVID-19. This sequence joins TRBV3-1 (or the pseudogene TRBV3-2) and TRBJ2-5; D gene ambiguous. Specimen: PBMCs or T cells enriched from blood (not recorded which). The DNA of the CDR3 is TGTGCCAGCAGCCAAGATCTTTACAGTCAAGAGACCCAGTACTTC. It specifies CASSQDLYSQETQYF.